A selection of T cell receptor beta chains follows, all from one sample in a study of cytomegalovirus exposure and HLA in healthy donors. The data were produced by immunoSEQ multiplex PCR, yet TCRdb's version contains in-frame clones alone and is incomplete. Among some 140,000 clones listed, approximately 73% were seen once. The sequenced material came from PBMCs. The receptor set was obtained from a woman in her forties in good health and CMV-seronegative. CDR3s include the opening cysteine and the closing phenylalanine or tryptophan.

V gene: TRBV11-2
J gene: TRBJ1-2
CDR3 protein: CASSYARDTYGYTF

V gene: TRBV15
J gene: TRBJ1-5
CDR3 protein: CATSKDKTGIQPQHF

V gene: TRBV5-4
J gene: TRBJ2-2
CDR3 protein: CASSLVAANTGELFF

V gene: TRBV13
J gene: TRBJ2-7
CDR3 protein: CASSLVAGGSYEQYF

V gene: TRBV9
J gene: TRBJ2-7
CDR3 protein: CASSVGGEDYEQYF

V gene: TRBV7-9
J gene: TRBJ2-2
CDR3 protein: CASSSPTGELFF

V gene: TRBV5-5
J gene: TRBJ2-1
CDR3 protein: CASRLLMGGSSYNEQFF

V gene: TRBV11-2
J gene: TRBJ1-5
CDR3 protein: CASSLENRGNQPQHF

V gene: TRBV6-5
J gene: TRBJ1-4
CDR3 protein: CASKDRGLTNEKLFF

V gene: TRBV5-1
J gene: TRBJ1-3
CDR3 protein: CASSLAGGWGDTIYF

V gene: TRBV7-8
J gene: TRBJ2-7
CDR3 protein: CASSLLGEGSLYEQYF

V gene: TRBV5-1
J gene: TRBJ1-2
CDR3 protein: CASSPGQFGYTF

V gene: TRBV5-6
J gene: TRBJ1-4
CDR3 protein: CASSLERNEKLFF

V gene: TRBV6-6
J gene: TRBJ1-5
CDR3 protein: CASRSGNSNQPQHF

V gene: TRBV27
J gene: TRBJ1-5
CDR3 protein: CASQPGVNQPQHF

V gene: TRBV6-4
J gene: TRBJ2-2
CDR3 protein: CASYQGGELFF